These 10 T cell receptor beta chains originate from one sample sequenced in a study of regulatory T cells. Primers: 52 TRBV forward and 13 TRBJ reverse. Sequenced by immunoSEQ multiplex PCR; TCRdb stores in-frame clones only, minus some. The sample consists of around 29,000 clones, 85% to 95% of them appearing once. The study, taken as a whole, reports: Hydrophobic residues at CDR3 positions 6 and 7 were enriched in conventional CD4+ T cells of CD3G-deficient patients.

The antigens these receptors bind are not known. Material: conventional CD4+ T cells sorted from blood. Receptors were obtained from a person under 30 with CD3G deficiency.

The rearrangement joins TRBV6-1 to TRBJ2-7; 9 bases agree with TRBD1. The germline CDR1 and CDR2 sequences are MNHNS and SASEGT. This CDR3 has 13 amino acids. V dropped 6 bases and J dropped 1; count of bases not matched to a gene: 1. The DNA of the CDR3 is TGTGCCAGCAGGGACAGGGGATCCTACGAGCAGTACTTC. It is translated as CASRDRGSYEQYF.

V usage is TRBV6-4 and J usage is TRBJ1-2, with a weak D call TRBD1 (5 bases). The CDR3 loop spans 14 amino acids. Germline CDR1 and CDR2: MRHNA and SNTAGT. V was pared by 7 bases and J by 7 bases, with 19 bases between. DNA for the CDR3: TGTGCCAGCACTCCGGAGGGGAGGGAGTGTGGCTACACCTTC. It specifies CASTPEGRECGYTF.

This chain joins TRBV7-9 and TRBJ2-1, with TRBD1 matching over 7 bases. Germline CDR1 is SEHNR and CDR2 is FQNEAQ (reference sequence). V dropped 6 bases and J dropped 12; count of bases not matched to a gene: 14. The CDR3 totals 14 residues. The CDR3 DNA is TGTGCCAGCAGTCCGGGACAGCTCCCGAGCGGGCAGTTCTTC. Its protein product is CASSPGQLPSGQFF.

This chain connects TRBV27 to TRBJ2-5; D is possibly TRBD2 (6 bases). V lost 5 bases and J 2 bases, leaving 18 bases between the germline ends. The CDR3 spans 16 residues. Germline loops: CDR1 MNHEY, CDR2 SMNVEV (reference sequence). In DNA form, the CDR3 reads TGTGCCAGCAGTCAATCGGGACTCCGTGGGCAAGAGACCCAGTACTTC. It yields the protein CASSQSGLRGQETQYF.

This chain joins TRBV5-6 and TRBJ1-2; D gene unclear. Between the trimmed V and J ends, which lost 0 bases and 13 bases, there was a span of 13 bases. Per germline, CDR1 SGHDT and CDR2 YYEEEE. This CDR3 is 12 amino acids long. The CDR3 protein is CASSLEGVEATF. CDR3 nucleotides: TGTGCCAGCAGCTTGGAGGGCGTCGAGGCCACCTTC.

V is TRBV28 and J is TRBJ2-1, with 7 nucleotides matching TRBD1. Germline CDR1 and CDR2: MDHEN and SYDVKM. This CDR3 region has 14 residues. The V segment lost 6 bases and the J segment 5 bases; nucleotides outside the gene matches: 7. CDR3 sequence: CASRTGQWNNEQFF. CDR3 in DNA: TGTGCCAGCAGAACGGGACAGTGGAACAATGAGCAGTTCTTC.

The chain recombines TRBV10-3 with TRBJ1-2; 10 bases match TRBD1. CDR3 length equals 16 residues. With 4 bases clipped from V and 4 bases from J, the junction kept 9 bases outside the gene matches. The germline CDR1 and CDR2 sequences are ENHRY and SYGVKD. The CDR3 region is CAISALGGQGFYGYTF. Written as DNA, the CDR3 is TGTGCCATCAGTGCCCTGGGGGGACAGGGGTTCTATGGCTACACCTTC.

V usage is TRBV2 and J usage is TRBJ2-7; 13 bases align to TRBD2. Germline trimming cut 6 bases from V and 4 bases from J; bases unmatched to any gene: 15. The CDR3 loop spans 18 amino acids. Germline V gives CDR1 SNHLY, CDR2 FYNNEI. The DNA of the CDR3 is TGTGCCAGCAGGGGAGGACTAGCGGGAGATCCCCTTTATTACGAGCAGTACGTC. Amino acid sequence: CASRGGLAGDPLYYEQYV.

The J gene is TRBJ1-4, the V gene TRBV4-2; D is perhaps TRBD1 (6 bases). This CDR3 is built from 16 residues. Germline-derived CDR1 and CDR2 are LGHNA and YNFKEQ. V was clipped by 5 bases and J by 2 bases, with 15 bases between them. CDR3 loop: CASSKSAQGTNEKLFF. In DNA form, the CDR3 reads TGTGCCAGCAGCAAGTCAGCGCAGGGGACTAATGAAAAACTGTTTTTT.

This chain uses TRBV5-1 with TRBJ2-1, with D possibly being TRBD1 (5 bases). The CDR3 is 14 amino acids. The V end was cut by 0 bases, the J end by 6 bases, with 10 bases between. Germline V gene lookup returns CDR1 SGHRS and CDR2 YFSETQ. The CDR3 protein is CASSLGVRGNEQFF. The DNA of the CDR3 is TGCGCCAGCAGCTTGGGGGTAAGGGGCAATGAGCAGTTCTTC.